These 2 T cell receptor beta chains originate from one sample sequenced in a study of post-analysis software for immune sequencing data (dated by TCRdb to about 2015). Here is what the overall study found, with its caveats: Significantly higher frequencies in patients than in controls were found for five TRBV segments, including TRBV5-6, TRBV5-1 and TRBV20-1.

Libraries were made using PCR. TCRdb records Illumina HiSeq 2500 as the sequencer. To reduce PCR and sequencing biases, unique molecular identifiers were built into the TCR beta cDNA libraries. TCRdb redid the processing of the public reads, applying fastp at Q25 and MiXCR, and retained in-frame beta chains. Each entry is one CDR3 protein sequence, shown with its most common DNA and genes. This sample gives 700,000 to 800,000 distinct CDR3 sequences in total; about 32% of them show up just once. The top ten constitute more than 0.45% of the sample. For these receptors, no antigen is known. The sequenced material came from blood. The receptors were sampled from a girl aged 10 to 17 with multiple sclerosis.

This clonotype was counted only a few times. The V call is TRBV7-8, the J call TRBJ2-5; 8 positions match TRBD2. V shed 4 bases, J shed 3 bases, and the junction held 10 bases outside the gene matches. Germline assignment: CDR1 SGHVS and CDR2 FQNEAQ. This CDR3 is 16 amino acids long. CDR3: CASSSGGGISKETQYF. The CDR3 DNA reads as TGTGCCAGCAGCTCGGGAGGGGGGATATCGAAAGAGACCCAGTACTTC.

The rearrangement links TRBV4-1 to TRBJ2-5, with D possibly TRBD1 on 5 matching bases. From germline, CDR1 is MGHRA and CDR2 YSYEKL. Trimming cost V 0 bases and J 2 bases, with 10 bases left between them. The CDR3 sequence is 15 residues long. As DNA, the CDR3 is TGCGCCAGCAGCCAAGAAGGGGCTAAACAAGAGACCCAGTACTTC. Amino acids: CASSQEGAKQETQYF.